The T cell receptor beta chain under discussion was sequenced for a study of ipilimumab plus nivolumab after autologous stem cell transplantation. This CDR3 is built from 16 residues. The ends lost 0 bases at V and 6 bases at J; junction bases unmatched: 7. Looked up from germline, CDR1 is SGHRS and CDR2 is YFSETQ. Measured with immunoSEQ multiplex PCR; TCRdb has only the in-frame clones, and not every one. Among approximately 15,000 clones listed, 80% were seen once. The chain has TRBV5-1 and TRBJ2-2; TRBD1 matches at 8 bases. This clonotype originated in a male donor with diffuse large B-cell lymphoma. The material was PBMCs, obtained in a trial of ipilimumab plus nivolumab as post-transplant consolidation. CDR3 bases: TGCGCCAGCAGCTTGGCCCAGGGGGCTTTCGCCGGGGAGCTGTTTTTT. Its protein is CASSLAQGAFAGELFF.